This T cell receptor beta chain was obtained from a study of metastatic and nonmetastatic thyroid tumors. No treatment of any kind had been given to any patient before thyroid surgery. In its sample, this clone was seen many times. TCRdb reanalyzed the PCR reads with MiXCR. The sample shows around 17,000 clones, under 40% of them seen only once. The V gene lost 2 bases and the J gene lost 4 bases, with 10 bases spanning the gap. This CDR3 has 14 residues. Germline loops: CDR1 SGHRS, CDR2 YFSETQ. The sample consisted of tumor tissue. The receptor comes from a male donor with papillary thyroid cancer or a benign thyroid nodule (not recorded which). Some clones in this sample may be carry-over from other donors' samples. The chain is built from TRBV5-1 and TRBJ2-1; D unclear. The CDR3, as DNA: TGCGCCAGCAGCTTCATTCACGATTACAATGAGCAGTTCTTC. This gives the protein CASSFIHDYNEQFF. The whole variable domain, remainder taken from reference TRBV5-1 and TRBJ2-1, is KAGVTQTPRYLIKTRGQQVTLSCSPISGHRSVSWYQQTPGQGLQFLFEYFSETQRNKGNFPGRFSGRQFSNSRSEMNVSTLELGDSALYLCASSFIHDYNEQFFGPGTRLTVL.